The T cell receptor (beta chain) under discussion was sequenced for a study of human T cells and chemical hapten exposure. Points from the study as a whole: In comparison with controls, expanded TCRs gave rise to a significantly larger number of large CDR3 similarity clusters. PT1 expanded TCR numbers rose with patch test score.

Regarding time point: patch test 1, 2 weeks after DPC sensitization. Treatment defined: therapeutic diphenylcyclopropenone sensitization with weekly scalp DPC. On this clonotype: Its antigen is as yet unknown.

TCRdb passed the RACE reads through MiXCR, listing each CDR3 protein once. The sample consists of 180,000 or so distinct CDR3 sequences, around 20% of them appearing once. V dropped 3 bases and J dropped 1 base, with 8 bases sitting between them. Germline values: CDR1 DFQATT, CDR2 SNEGSKA (reference sequence). This CDR3 contains 13 residues. Material: whole blood, obtained in connection with sensitization to the hapten diphenylcyclopropenone (DPC). This chain links TRBV20-1 with TRBJ2-3, with a weak D call TRBD2 (6 bases). This sequence was found in a woman aged 45-59 years with alopecia areata. Some clones in this sample may be carry-over from other donors' samples. CDR3 sequence: CSARVAGTDTQYF. CDR3 DNA: TGCAGTGCTAGGGTAGCGGGCACAGATACGCAGTATTTT.